Listed below are T cell receptor beta chains from one sample, sequenced in a study of tumor and adjacent non-tumor tissue in lung cancer. TCRdb reprocessed the multiplex PCR reads with MiXCR, giving one entry per CDR3 protein. The data contain roughly 82,000 distinct CDR3 sequences, around 82% of them singletons. The sample comprised distant non-tumor lung tissue. The source is a woman aged 45-65 years with non-small cell lung cancer. Both conserved end residues are part of each CDR3.

TRBV6-1,14,CASSDADLNEKLFF
TRBV29-1,14,CSVSQVGGPNEQFF
TRBV19,13,CASSLPLITEAFF
TRBV7-8,15,CTSSLEWTCSIVQFF
TRBV29-1,14,CSVENWSSYNEQLF
TRBV6-5,14,CASAGGNSFNEQLF
TRBV10-2,14,CASSEARVQQPQHF
TRBV5-4,16,CASCQADRRNTGELFF
TRBV11-2,16,CVSSLEAGRGMNEQFF
TRBV12-3/TRBV12-4,16,CATSLGTGTNTRELLF
TRBV6-5,15,CASREIGSSYKEQFF
TRBV13,13,CASRRSGDYGYTF
TRBV24-1,15,CATSTAGLNTGELFF
TRBV6-5,14,CASRTRLQAGKLFF
TRBV5-1,14,CASSLEFVTDTQYF
TRBV29-1,14,CSVGGEGRNTEAFF
TRBV11-2,13,CAISLENTGELFF
TRBV11-2,15,CASSAGMDSGNTIYF
TRBV5-6,20,CASSLNMRSTRQGARNIQYF
TRBV10-1,16,CASSPGQSGGTNVLTF
TRBV28,12,CVSRTGRLGYTF
TRBV20-1,12,CSASHRGEKLFF
TRBV6-1,14,CASSGDRAHYDYTF
TRBV12-3/TRBV12-4,16,CASSLALRGLENEQYF
TRBV6-5,14,CISSYGGTSGSLHF
TRBV29-1,17,CSVEGFGGVASYNEQFF
TRBV11-2,15,CTSCLEPGVNTEAFF
TRBV6-1,15,CASSGSRAPYNEQFF
TRBV7-8,14,CASSSGTGAYEQYF
TRBV29-1,15,CSVVGLAGGSNEQFF
TRBV6-5,16,CAGSYSGTGDSGELFF
TRBV29-1,16,CSLVPQGRGSYNEQFF
TRBV5-5,15,CASSPGLGGVPSQFF
TRBV29-1,14,CSVEDGSAQETQYF
TRBV5-1,17,CASSLRVGGIGNTEAFF
TRBV5-1,11,CAIERSNEQFF
TRBV6-5,14,CASSYLDRGDEQYF
TRBV6-6,13,CVSSYSGDCEQYF
TRBV5-1,14,CASKASGTRETPYF
TRBV14,13,CASSQATYNEQFF